This T cell receptor (beta chain) was obtained from a study of shared clonotypes between healthy human individuals (dated by TCRdb to 2020 to 2022). In terms of the full investigation: The cohort comprised a couple of women and a few men aged 18 to 49 years. For each donor, CD4 naive and CD4 memory were each given three plates, CD8 naive was given two plates, and CD8 memory was given one plate. To estimate repertoire size and how much clonotypes are shared between individuals, the study performed deep sequencing of blood TCR repertoires from roughly five healthy adults. To increase sequencing depth and limit assay-specific biases, different laboratories used diverse techniques to prepare libraries and sequence TCR repertoires. Per donor, leukapheresis produced somewhere between about 0.9 and 9.5 billion PBMCs. Study-wide findings and limitations: Larger estimated clonotype richness was generally found for naive subsets than for memory subsets. Around 5% of naive CD4, roughly 3.5% of naive CD8, roughly 2.5% of memory CD4, and roughly 0.4% of memory CD8 clonotypes were shared across several donors. Sampling was restricted to blood, and TCR repertoires in tissue are likely to differ from TCR repertoires in blood. Pairwise subsampling led to the expectation that sequencing depth would affect the degree of clonotype sharing among donors. Rarefaction of sorted-subset datasets indicated incomplete sequencing despite the large sequencing depth. The small number of donors limited the genetic and exposure-history diversity represented. Compared with non-shared clonotypes, clonotypes shared by all four sorted-subset donors had higher generation probabilities.

Healthy HIV-negative adults with no recently reported acute infections or vaccinations were included as donors. All donors were Caucasian adults living in Nashville, Tennessee, USA. CD4+ T cells were enriched by magnetic negative selection, after which naive cells were positively selected on CD45RA and the negative fraction was taken as the memory subset. After blood collection by leukapheresis, PBMCs were isolated using Ficoll-Histopaque density gradient centrifugation and then cryopreserved in the vapor phase of liquid nitrogen. Analytical flow cytometry was used to check the purity and quantity of each magnetically sorted T cell population. From each sorted fraction, genomic DNA was isolated and quantified by UV absorbance on a Nanodrop 2000c. The CDR3 numbers 19 residues from cysteine through phenylalanine. Only CDR3 DNA is held: 57 bases, read in frame from base 1. CDR1 and CDR2 are drawn from the germline V gene (reference sequence): MNHEY, SMNVEV. Trimming accounts for 1 base at V and 0 bases at J, while the number of junction bases matched to no gene is 10.

TCR CDR3 regions were amplified from genomic DNA by multiplex PCR using the deep immunoSEQ assay. Extracted genomic DNA from each cell subset was spread evenly across all wells of several immunoSEQ 96-well plates, with each plate serving as a replicate. For sorted subsets, 200 ng of genomic DNA, equivalent to some 30,000 T cell genomes, went into each replicate PCR. Purified libraries were quantified with a Qubit 3.0 fluorometer, sized on a Bioanalyzer 2100, and re-quantified with the KAPA Library Quantification kit. Every immunoSEQ 96-well plate was sequenced on a separate single-read 150-cycle Illumina NextSeq 550 flow cell. The original pipeline was this. Because the immunoSEQ output held only junctional sequences and lacked quality scores, the filtering could not match the filtering applied to full-length reads. Sequences were annotated with PyIR, a Python wrapper for IgBLAST v1.9, and V/J genes and CDR3 were assigned using IMGT germline references. Reads were removed for weak V/J assignments (E-value above 1e-6), missing CDR3, stop codons, out-of-frame junctions, or ambiguous translated residues. V3J clonotypes were defined as sequences sharing an identical inferred V gene, J gene, and CDR3 amino acid sequence. The percentage overlap between two repertoires was calculated by dividing the number of shared unique clonotypes by the size of the smaller repertoire. Richness of each repertoire was evaluated using RTK rarefaction, the Chao1 estimator, and Recon v2.1 estimates of unobserved clonotypes. OLGA was used to compute generation probabilities for all TCRbeta clonotypes that the gDNA method yielded from a few donors. The clones in this table, taken by TCRdb from immuneACCESS, are in-frame only. Not every clone is retained; where verified, under half of the shortfall comes from an unresolved V gene, and the cause of the rest is unknown. V and J calls and clone size follow that table, whereas D and trimming were derived from the DNA. Here the sample has 1,500,000 or so clones; roughly 97% occur a single time. Over 1% of the sample rests with the top ten.

In the case of this clone: This clone's antigen is unknown. No much larger clone exists at a distance of one base, and base qualities are not known.

Sequenced sample: naive CD4+ T cells sorted from blood. What the cell subset or site label conveys for this sample: CD45RA+ positively selected. The sequence is built from TRBV27 and TRBJ1-5, and TRBD1 aligns with 9 junction nucleotides. This clonotype was sampled from a man younger than 45 in good health. CDR3 reads: CASSLWWGQGVDSNQPQHF. The bases read TGTGCCAGCAGTTTATGGTGGGGACAGGGCGTAGATAGCAATCAGCCCCAGCATTTT.